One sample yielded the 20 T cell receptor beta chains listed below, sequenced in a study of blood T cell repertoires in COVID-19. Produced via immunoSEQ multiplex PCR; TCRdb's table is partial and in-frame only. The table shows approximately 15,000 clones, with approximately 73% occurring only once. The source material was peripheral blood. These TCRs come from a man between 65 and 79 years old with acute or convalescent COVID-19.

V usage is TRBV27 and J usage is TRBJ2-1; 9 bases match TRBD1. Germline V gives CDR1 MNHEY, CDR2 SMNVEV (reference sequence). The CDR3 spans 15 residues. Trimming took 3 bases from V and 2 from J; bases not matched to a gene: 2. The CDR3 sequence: CASSLDRGPYNEQFF. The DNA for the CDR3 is TGTGCCAGCAGTTTGGACAGGGGCCCCTACAATGAGCAGTTCTTC.

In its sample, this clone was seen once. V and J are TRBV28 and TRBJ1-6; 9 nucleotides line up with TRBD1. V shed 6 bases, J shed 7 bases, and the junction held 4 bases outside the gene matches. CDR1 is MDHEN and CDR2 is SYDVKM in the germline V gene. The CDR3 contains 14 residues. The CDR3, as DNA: TGTGCCAGCAGCCTGGACAGGGGAAATTCACCCCTCCACTTT. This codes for CASSLDRGNSPLHF. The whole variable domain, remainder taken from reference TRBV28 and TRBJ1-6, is DVKVTQSSRYLVKRTGEKVFLECVQDMDHENMFWYRQDPGLGLRLIYFSYDVKMKEKGDIPEGYSVSREKKERFSLILESASTNQTSMYLCASSLDRGNSPLHFGNGTRLTVT.

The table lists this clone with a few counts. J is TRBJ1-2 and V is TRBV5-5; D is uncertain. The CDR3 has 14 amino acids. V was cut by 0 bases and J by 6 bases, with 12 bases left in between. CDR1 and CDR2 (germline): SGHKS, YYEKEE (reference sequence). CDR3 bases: TGTGCCAGCAGCTTGGGGGTGACATCTAATGGCTACACCTTC. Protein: CASSLGVTSNGYTF.

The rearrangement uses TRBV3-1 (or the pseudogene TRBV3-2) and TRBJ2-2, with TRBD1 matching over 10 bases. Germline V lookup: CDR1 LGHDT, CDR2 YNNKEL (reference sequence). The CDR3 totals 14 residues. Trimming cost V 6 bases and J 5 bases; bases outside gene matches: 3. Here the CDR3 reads CASRPGQGTGELFF. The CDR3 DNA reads TGTGCCAGCAGACCGGGACAGGGGACCGGGGAGCTGTTTTTT.

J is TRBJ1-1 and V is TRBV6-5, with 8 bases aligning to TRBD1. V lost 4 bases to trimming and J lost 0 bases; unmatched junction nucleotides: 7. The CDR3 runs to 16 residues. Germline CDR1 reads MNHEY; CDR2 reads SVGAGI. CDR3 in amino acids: CASSFKTGDMNTEAFF. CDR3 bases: TGTGCCAGCAGTTTCAAGACAGGGGATATGAACACTGAAGCTTTCTTT.

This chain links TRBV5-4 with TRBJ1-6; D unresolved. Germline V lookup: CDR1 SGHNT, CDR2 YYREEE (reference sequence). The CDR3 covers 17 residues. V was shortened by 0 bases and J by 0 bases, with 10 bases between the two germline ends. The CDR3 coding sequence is TGTGCCAGCAGCTTGGAAGTAGCCAGCTCCTATAATTCACCCCTCCACTTT. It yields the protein CASSLEVASSYNSPLHF.

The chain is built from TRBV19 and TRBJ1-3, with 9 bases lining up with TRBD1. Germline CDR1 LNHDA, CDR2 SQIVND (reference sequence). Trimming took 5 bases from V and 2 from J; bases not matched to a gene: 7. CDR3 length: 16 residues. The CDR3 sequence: CASSETRTGAGNTIYF. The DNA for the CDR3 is TGTGCCAGTAGTGAGACCCGGACAGGGGCTGGAAACACCATATATTTT.

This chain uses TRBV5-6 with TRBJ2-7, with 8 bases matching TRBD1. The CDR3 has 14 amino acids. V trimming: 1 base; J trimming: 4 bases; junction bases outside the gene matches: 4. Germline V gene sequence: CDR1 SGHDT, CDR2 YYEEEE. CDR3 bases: TGTGCCAGCAGCTTGTTACAGGGGGTATACGAGCAGTACTTC. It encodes CASSLLQGVYEQYF.

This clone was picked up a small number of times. In DNA form, the CDR3 reads TGTGCCAGCAGCTTTGGGCAGGCTTTTAATGAAAAACTGTTTTTT. This sequence encodes CASSFGQAFNEKLFF. J is TRBJ1-4 and V is TRBV7-2; D is undetermined. Per germline, CDR1 SGHTA and CDR2 FQGNSA. The ends were cut back, 3 bases at V and 4 bases at J, with 12 bases in the middle. The CDR3 extends over 15 amino acids.

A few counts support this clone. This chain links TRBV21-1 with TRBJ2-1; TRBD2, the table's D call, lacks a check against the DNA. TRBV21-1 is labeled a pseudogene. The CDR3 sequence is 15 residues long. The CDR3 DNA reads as TGTGCCAGCAGCAGCGGGGTCGGCTCCTACAATGAGCAGTTCTTC. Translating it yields CASSSGVGSYNEQFF.

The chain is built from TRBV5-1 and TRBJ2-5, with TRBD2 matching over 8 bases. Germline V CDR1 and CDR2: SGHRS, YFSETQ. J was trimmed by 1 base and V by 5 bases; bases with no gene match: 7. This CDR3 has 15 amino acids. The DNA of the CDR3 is TGCGCCAGCAGGTCGTCTAGCGGGTCCCAAGAGACCCAGTACTTC. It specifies CASRSSSGSQETQYF.

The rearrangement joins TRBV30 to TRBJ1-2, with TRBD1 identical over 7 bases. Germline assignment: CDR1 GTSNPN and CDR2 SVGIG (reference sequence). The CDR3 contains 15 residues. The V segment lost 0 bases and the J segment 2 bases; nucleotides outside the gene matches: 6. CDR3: CAWSVQMGQNYGYTF. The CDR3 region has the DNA TGTGCCTGGAGTGTACAAATGGGACAGAACTATGGCTACACCTTC.

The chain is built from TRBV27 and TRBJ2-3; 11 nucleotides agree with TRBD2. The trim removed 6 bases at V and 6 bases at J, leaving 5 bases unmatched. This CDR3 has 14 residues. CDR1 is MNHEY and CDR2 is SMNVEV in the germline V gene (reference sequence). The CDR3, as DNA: TGTGCCAGCAGCCTAGCGGGAGGATGGGATACGCAGTATTTT. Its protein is CASSLAGGWDTQYF.

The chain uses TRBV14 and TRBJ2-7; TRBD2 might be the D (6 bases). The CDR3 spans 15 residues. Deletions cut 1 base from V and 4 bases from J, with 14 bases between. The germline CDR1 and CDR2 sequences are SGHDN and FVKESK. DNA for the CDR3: TGTGCCAGCAGCCAAGGGAAAGGGACTCCTTACGAGCAGTACTTC. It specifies CASSQGKGTPYEQYF.

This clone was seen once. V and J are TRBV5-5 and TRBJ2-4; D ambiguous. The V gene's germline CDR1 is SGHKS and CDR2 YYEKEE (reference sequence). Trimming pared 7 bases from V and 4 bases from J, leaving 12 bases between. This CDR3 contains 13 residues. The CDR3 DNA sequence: TGTGCCAGCGCCCGGGTCCCAAAAAACATTCAGTACTTC. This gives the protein CASARVPKNIQYF. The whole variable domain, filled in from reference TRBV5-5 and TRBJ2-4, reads DAGVTQSPTHLIKTRGQQVTLRCSPISGHKSVSWYQQVLGQGPQFIFQYYEKEERGRGNFPDRFSARQFPNYSSELNVNALLLGDSALYLCASARVPKNIQYFGAGTRLSVL.

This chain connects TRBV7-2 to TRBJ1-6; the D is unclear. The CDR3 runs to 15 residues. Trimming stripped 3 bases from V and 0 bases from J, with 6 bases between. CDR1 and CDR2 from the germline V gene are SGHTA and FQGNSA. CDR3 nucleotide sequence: TGTGCCAGCAGCTTCGCGTTCTCCTATAATTCACCCCTCCACTTT. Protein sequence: CASSFAFSYNSPLHF.

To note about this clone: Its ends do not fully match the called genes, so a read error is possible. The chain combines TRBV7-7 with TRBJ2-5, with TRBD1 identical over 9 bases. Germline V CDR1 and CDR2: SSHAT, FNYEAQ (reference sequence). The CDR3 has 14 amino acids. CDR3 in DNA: TGTGCTAGCAGCTCCACAGGGGGCGGAGAGACCCAGTACTTC. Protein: CASSSTGGGETQYF.

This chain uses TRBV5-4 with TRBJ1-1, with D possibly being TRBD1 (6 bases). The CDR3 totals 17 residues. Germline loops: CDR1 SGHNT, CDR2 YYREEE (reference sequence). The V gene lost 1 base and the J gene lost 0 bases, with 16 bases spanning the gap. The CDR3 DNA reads TGTGCCAGCAGCTTGTTTACAGGGTTAAACATGAACACTGAAGCTTTCTTT. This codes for CASSLFTGLNMNTEAFF. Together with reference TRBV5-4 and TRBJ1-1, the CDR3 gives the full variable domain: ETGVTQSPTHLIKTRGQQVTLRCSSQSGHNTVSWYQQALGQGPQFIFQYYREEENGRGNFPPRFSGLQFPNYSSELNVNALELDDSALYLCASSLFTGLNMNTEAFFGQGTRLTVV.

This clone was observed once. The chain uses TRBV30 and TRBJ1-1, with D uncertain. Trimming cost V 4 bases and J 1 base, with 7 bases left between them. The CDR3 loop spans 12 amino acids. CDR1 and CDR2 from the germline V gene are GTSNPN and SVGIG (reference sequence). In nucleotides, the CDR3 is TGTGCCTGGAACTACGGGAACACTGAAGCTTTCTTT. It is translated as CAWNYGNTEAFF.

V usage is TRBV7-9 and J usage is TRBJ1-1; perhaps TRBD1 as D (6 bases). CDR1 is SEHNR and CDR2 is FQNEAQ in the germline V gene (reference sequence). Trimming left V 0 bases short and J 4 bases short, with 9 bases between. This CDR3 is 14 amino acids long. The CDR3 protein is CASSLAGRGTEAFF. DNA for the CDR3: TGTGCCAGCAGCTTAGCGGGCAGGGGCACTGAAGCTTTCTTT.